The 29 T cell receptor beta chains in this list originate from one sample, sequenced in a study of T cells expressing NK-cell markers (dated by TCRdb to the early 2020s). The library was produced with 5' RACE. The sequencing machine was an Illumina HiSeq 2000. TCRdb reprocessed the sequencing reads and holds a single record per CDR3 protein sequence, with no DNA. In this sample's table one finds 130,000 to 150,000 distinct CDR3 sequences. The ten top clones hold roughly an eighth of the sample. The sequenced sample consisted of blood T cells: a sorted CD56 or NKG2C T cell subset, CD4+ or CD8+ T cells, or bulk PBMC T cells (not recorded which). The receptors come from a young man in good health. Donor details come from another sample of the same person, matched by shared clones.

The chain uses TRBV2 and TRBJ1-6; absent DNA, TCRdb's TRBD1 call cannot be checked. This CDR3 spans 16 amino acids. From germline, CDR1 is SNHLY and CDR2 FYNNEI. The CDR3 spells CASRTGDSSYNSPLHF.

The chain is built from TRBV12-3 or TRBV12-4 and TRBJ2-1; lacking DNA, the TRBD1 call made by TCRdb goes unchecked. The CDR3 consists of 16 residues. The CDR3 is CASSTWDTQAYNEQFF.

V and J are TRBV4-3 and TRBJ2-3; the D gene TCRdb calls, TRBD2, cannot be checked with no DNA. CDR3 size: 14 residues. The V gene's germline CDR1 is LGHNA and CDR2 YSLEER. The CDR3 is CASGAGGPIDTQYF.

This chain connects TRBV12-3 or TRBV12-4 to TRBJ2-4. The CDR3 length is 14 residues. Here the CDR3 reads CASRFSASKNIQYF.

The CDR3 loop is CASSSTGELFF. The rearrangement links TRBV7-9 to TRBJ2-2. This CDR3 region has 11 residues. The germline CDR1 and CDR2 sequences are SEHNR and FQNEAQ (reference sequence).

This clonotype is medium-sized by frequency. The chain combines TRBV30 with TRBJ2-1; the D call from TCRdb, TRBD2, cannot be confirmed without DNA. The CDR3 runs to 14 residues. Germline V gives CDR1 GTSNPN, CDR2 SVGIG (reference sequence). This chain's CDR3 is CAWSFRGIENEQFF.

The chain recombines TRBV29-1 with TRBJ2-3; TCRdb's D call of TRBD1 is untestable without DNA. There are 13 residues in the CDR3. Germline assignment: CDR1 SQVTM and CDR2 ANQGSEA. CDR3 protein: CSVDGAFTDTQYF.

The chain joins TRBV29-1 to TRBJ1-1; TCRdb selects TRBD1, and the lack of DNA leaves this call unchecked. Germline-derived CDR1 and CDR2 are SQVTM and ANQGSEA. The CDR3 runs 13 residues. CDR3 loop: CSVELGVNTEAFF.

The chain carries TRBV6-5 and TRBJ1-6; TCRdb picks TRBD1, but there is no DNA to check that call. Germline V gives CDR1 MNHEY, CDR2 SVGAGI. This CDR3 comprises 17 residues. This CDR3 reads CASSYGTMGYGPFPLHF.

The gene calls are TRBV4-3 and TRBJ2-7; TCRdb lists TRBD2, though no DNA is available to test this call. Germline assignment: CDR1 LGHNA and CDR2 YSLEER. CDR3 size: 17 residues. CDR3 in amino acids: CASSQDRGGAGAYEQYF.

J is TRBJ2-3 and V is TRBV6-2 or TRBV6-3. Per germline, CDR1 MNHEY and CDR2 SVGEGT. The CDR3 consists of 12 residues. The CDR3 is CASSYSGDTQYF.

Here the CDR3 reads CASSYDASESSYEQYF. The rearrangement links TRBV6-5 to TRBJ2-7; TCRdb names TRBD2, which stays unverified in the absence of DNA. Germline V CDR1 and CDR2: MNHEY, SVGAGI. This CDR3 has 16 amino acids.

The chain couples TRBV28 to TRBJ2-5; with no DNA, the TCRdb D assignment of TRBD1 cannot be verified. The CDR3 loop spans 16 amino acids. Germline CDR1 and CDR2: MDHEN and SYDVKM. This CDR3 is CASSPPTYRVYETQYF.

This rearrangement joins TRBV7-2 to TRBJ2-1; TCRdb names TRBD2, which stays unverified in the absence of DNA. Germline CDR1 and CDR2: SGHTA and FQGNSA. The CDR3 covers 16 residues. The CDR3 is CASSLGGLAEYNEQFF.

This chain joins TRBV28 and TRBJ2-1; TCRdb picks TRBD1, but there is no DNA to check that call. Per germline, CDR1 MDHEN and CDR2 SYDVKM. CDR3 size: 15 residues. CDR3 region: CASSLDVRVGNEQFF. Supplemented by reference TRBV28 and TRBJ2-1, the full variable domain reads DVKVTQSSRYLVKRTGEKVFLECVQDMDHENMFWYRQDPGLGLRLIYFSYDVKMKEKGDIPEGYSVSREKKERFSLILESASTNQTSMYLCASSLDVRVGNEQFFGPGTRLTVL.

The chain's CDR3 is CATSDPDRGNQPQHF. The chain carries TRBV24-1 and TRBJ1-5; absent DNA, TCRdb's TRBD1 call cannot be checked. Germline lookup yields CDR1 KGHDR and CDR2 SFDVKD. This CDR3 spans 15 amino acids.

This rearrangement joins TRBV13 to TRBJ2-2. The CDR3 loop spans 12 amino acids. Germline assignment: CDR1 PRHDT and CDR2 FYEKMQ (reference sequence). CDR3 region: CASRQDSGELFF.

CDR3 loop: CASSSPGGGPPDNEQFF. The chain couples TRBV7-8 to TRBJ2-1; TCRdb returns TRBD2, unconfirmable since there is no DNA. The V gene's germline CDR1 is SGHVS and CDR2 FQNEAQ. This CDR3 region has 17 residues.

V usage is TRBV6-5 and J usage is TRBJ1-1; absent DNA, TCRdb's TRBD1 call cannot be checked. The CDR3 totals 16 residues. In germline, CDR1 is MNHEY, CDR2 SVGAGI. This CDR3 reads CASSYSWGAGDTEAFF.

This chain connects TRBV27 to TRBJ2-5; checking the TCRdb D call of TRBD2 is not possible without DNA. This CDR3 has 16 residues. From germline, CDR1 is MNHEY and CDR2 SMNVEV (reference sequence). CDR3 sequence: CASSLSPRTSRGTQYF.

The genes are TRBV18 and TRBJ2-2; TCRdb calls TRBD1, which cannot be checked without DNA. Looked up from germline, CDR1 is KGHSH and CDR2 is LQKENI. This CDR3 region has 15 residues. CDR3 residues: CASSPPPGTTGELFF.

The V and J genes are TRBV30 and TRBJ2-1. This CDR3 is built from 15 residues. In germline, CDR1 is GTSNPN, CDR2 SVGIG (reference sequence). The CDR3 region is CAWSVDGTPYNEQFF.

The CDR3 sequence: CSVVGGTGFGNEQFF. The genes are TRBV29-1 and TRBJ2-1; TCRdb outputs TRBD1, but without DNA this stays unchecked. The CDR3 contains 15 residues. CDR1 SQVTM and CDR2 ANQGSEA come from the germline V gene.

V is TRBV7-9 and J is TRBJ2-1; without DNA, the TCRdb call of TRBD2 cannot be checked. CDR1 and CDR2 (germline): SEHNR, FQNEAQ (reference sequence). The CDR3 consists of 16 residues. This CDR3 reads CASSPQLASYYNEQFF.

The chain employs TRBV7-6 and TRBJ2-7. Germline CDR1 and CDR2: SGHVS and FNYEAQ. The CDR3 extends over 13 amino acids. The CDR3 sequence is CASSLSASYEQYF.

This CDR3 reads CASSPTGLAGTGELFF. The chain employs TRBV12-3 or TRBV12-4 and TRBJ2-2; TCRdb's D gene call, TRBD2, goes unchecked for lack of DNA. There are 16 residues in the CDR3.

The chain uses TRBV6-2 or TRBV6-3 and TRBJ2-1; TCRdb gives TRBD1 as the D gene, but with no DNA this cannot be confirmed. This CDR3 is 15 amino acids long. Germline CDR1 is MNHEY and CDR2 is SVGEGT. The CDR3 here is CASSHHNDRINEQFF.

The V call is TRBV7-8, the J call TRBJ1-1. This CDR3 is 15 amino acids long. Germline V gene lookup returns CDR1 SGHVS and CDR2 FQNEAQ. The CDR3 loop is CASSPGVTGNTEAFF.

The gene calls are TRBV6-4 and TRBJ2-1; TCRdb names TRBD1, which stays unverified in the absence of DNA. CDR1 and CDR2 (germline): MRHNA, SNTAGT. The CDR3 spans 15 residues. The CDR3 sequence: CASSEGPALNNEQFF.